Shown below are 18 T cell receptor beta chains from a single sample sequenced in a study of tumor-infiltrating lymphocytes in primary liver carcinoma. With 500 ng total RNA as template and a constant-region primer, TCR beta cDNA was made. Generation of the TCR beta libraries relied on three nested multiplex PCR rounds using slightly modified ARM-PCR. In the first two PCR rounds, TRBV1-TRBV30 forward primers were paired with a C-beta reverse primer, and each round lasted approximately 9 cycles. TCRdb reprocessed the multiplex PCR reads via MiXCR and lists one record per CDR3 protein. There are tens of thousands of distinct CDR3 sequences in the sample; more than 70% occur only once, and roughly 38% lies in the top ten. The roughly 19-32 mg bulk tissue piece was not sorted before simultaneous RNA and DNA extraction. The sequencing input was tumor-adjacent normal liver tissue. The source of these receptors is a woman aged 30 to 39 with primary liver carcinoma and hepatitis B virus infection.

Regarding this clonotype: With a much larger clone just one base away, this may be a read error. The chain combines TRBV2 with TRBJ1-2; unclear D gene. Germline loops: CDR1 SNHLY, CDR2 FYNNEI. This CDR3 is built from 12 residues. V lost 4 bases and J 3 bases, leaving 6 bases between the germline ends. The CDR3 DNA reads TGTGCCAGCAGTGGAATCTACTATGGCTACACCTTC. Its protein is CASSGIYYGYTF.

To note about this clonotype: A junction boundary mismatches the germline segment, possibly from a read error. V is TRBV11-2 and J is TRBJ2-2; 11 positions agree with TRBD1. CDR3 length equals 16 residues. CDR1 and CDR2 from the germline V gene are SGHAT and FQNNGV. CDR3 region: CACSLSQDRGRRELFF. The CDR3 DNA follows: TGTGCCTGCAGCTTATCTCAGGACAGGGGGCGCCGGGAGCTGTTTTTT.

About this clonotype itself: One end of the junction fails to match germline, which may point to a read error. The V call is TRBV4-2, the J call TRBJ1-6; 10 bases agree with TRBD1. This CDR3 spans 15 amino acids. Germline V gene lookup returns CDR1 LGHNA and CDR2 YNFKEQ. Written as DNA, the CDR3 is TGTGCCAGCAGCCAAGGGGACAGGGGATACACACCCCTCTATTTT. Its translation: CASSQGDRGYTPLYF.

This clonotype has only one observation. The CDR3 end shows no conserved phenylalanine or tryptophan, and so a read error is likely. The limits of the CDR3 on the DNA are not certain, so only TCRdb's listed CDR3 is given. This chain uses TRBV4-3 with TRBJ2-2. The CDR3 length is 12 residues, termini included. Germline V gene lookup returns CDR1 LGHNA and CDR2 YSLEER. The CDR3 protein is CTSRLGTGELCS.

On this clonotype itself: The junction does not match germline at one end; this may be a read error. The chain links TRBV29-1 to TRBJ2-3, with 7 bases aligning to TRBD2. The CDR3 consists of 13 residues. From germline, CDR1 is SQVTM and CDR2 ANQGSEA. The CDR3 protein is CSVMGGSTDTQFF. CDR3 DNA sequence: TGCAGCGTTATGGGCGGGAGCACAGATACGCAGTTTTTT.

With regard to this clonotype: The germline gene is not matched at one end of the junction; a read error may be the cause. The rearrangement joins TRBV11-2 to TRBJ1-1; D uncertain. Germline-derived CDR1 and CDR2 are SGHAT and FQNNGV. This CDR3 is built from 14 residues. CDR3 DNA: TGTGCCAGCAGATATACAGTGGGGAGAGCTGATGCTTTCTTT. Translated, it gives CASRYTVGRADAFF.

Note on this clonotype: Germline and junction disagree at one end, which may indicate a read error. The chain links TRBV4-3 to TRBJ2-2; no definite D call. Germline V lookup: CDR1 LGHNA, CDR2 YSLEER. This CDR3 has 15 amino acids. Here the CDR3 reads CAGSQELGGTGELFF. The CDR3 DNA reads as TGCGCCGGCAGCCAAGAGCTGGGTGGCACCGGGGAGCTGTTTTTT.

Regarding this clonotype: The conserved final phenylalanine or tryptophan is absent from the CDR3, which likely points to a read error. The chain joins TRBV12-3 or TRBV12-4 to TRBJ2-7; a weak D match, TRBD1 (5 bases). The CDR3 is 14 residues long. DNA of the CDR3: TGTGCCAGCAGTGCACGACAGAGCTCCTGCGAGCAGTACATC. Translated, it gives CASSARQSSCEQYI.

Turning to this clonotype: One end of the junction fails to match germline, which may point to a read error. The chain joins TRBV29-1 to TRBJ2-4, with a possible D match to TRBD1 (6 bases). Germline CDR1 and CDR2: SQVTM and ANQGSEA. The CDR3 totals 13 residues. The CDR3: CIVEEGVKNIQYF. The CDR3 nucleotides read TGCATCGTTGAAGAGGGGGTGAAAAACATTCAGTATTTC.

Note on this clonotype: A junction boundary mismatches the germline segment, possibly from a read error. The chain has TRBV7-9 and TRBJ2-3; 10 nucleotides align to TRBD2. The length of the CDR3 is 17 residues. Looked up from germline, CDR1 is SEHNR and CDR2 is FQNEAQ (reference sequence). This CDR3 is CDSGPGASGSRTDTQYF. Written as DNA, the CDR3 is TGTGACAGCGGCCCTGGGGCTAGCGGGAGTAGGACAGATACGCAGTATTTT.

With regard to this clonotype: A single base separates this from a much larger clone, so it may be a read error. The chain joins TRBV10-3 to TRBJ2-7; D unresolved. The germline V and J ends were trimmed by 2 bases and 6 bases, with 5 bases remaining between them. The germline V gene has CDR1 ENHRY and CDR2 SYGVKD. This CDR3 comprises 11 residues. As DNA, the CDR3 is TGTGCCATCAGTGAGATGTGCGAGCAGTACTTC. It specifies CAISEMCEQYF.

Notes on this clonotype: The junction does not match germline at one end; this may be a read error. This sequence joins TRBV5-4 and TRBJ2-5; 11 nucleotides line up with TRBD2. Germline CDR1 reads SGHNT; CDR2 reads YYREEE (reference sequence). The CDR3 totals 15 residues. CDR3 DNA sequence: TGTGCTAGCAGCATGGGGACTAGCGGACAAGAGACCCAGTACTTC. It yields the protein CASSMGTSGQETQYF.

This clonotype was found many times. V is TRBV29-1 and J is TRBJ2-7; TRBD1 aligns across 7 bases. CDR1 and CDR2 from the germline V gene are SQVTM and ANQGSEA. J was trimmed by 6 bases and V by 5 bases; bases with no gene match: 13. The CDR3 runs 14 residues. The CDR3 loop is CSVSQGTDVGEQYF. Written as DNA, the CDR3 is TGCAGCGTTTCCCAAGGGACAGATGTTGGCGAGCAGTACTTC.

The chain uses TRBV11-2 and TRBJ1-1, with D perhaps matching TRBD1 (5 bases). The CDR3 sequence is 14 residues long. In germline, CDR1 is SGHAT, CDR2 FQNNGV. V lost 5 bases and J 1 base, leaving 11 bases between the germline ends. The CDR3 is CASSRTGPNTEAFF. In nucleotides, the CDR3 is TGTGCCAGCAGCCGTACAGGCCCGAACACTGAAGCTTTCTTT.

The chain is built from TRBV20-1 and TRBJ1-5, with TRBD1 as a possible D gene (5 bases). This CDR3 has 14 residues. The germline V gene encodes CDR1 DFQATT and CDR2 SNEGSKA (reference sequence). V shed 4 bases and J shed 1 base, with 11 bases lying between them. DNA of the CDR3: TGCAGTGCTATAGGGGTAACAAGCAATCAGCCCCAGCATTTT. Residues: CSAIGVTSNQPQHF.

There are a few counts of this clonotype. The junction departs from germline at one end; a sequencing error may be responsible. The chain is built from TRBV29-1 and TRBJ2-5; 8 bases align to TRBD2. This CDR3 has 13 amino acids. Germline V gene data show CDR1 as SQVTM and CDR2 as ANQGSEA. The CDR3 here is CSVEIGGAETLYF. The CDR3 DNA reads as TGCAGCGTTGAAATCGGGGGGGCTGAGACCCTGTACTTC.

With respect to this clonotype: A junction end diverges from the germline sequence, so it may reflect a read error. Written as DNA, the CDR3 is TGTGCCATCAGCCAAGAGAAGAGCAATGAGAAGTTCTTC. Its protein is CAISQEKSNEKFF. This chain joins TRBV4-2 and TRBJ2-1; D is ambiguous. CDR1 LGHNA and CDR2 YNFKEQ come from the germline V gene. The CDR3 is 13 residues long.

For this clonotype: A read error is possible here, since a much larger clone lies one base away. V usage is TRBV7-8 and J usage is TRBJ2-4; D remains unclear. The germline V gene encodes CDR1 SGHVS and CDR2 FQNEAQ. This CDR3 has 16 residues. For the CDR3, the DNA is TGTGCCAACAGCTTGGGGAAAGGGCTAGCCAAAAACATTCAGTACTTC. This codes for CANSLGKGLAKNIQYF.